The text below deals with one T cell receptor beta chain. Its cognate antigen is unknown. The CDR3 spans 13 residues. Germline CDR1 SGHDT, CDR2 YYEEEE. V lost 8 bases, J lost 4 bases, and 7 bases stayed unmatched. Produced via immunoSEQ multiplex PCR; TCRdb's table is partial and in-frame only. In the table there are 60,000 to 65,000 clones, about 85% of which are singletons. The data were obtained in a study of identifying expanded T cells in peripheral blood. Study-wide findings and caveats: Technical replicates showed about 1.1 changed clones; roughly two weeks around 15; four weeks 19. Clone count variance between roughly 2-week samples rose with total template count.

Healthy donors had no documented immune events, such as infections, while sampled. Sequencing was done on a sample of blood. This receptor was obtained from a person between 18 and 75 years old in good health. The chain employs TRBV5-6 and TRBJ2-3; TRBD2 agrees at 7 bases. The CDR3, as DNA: TGTGCCAGTAGTCGGGCGGGAGCAGATACGCAGTATTTT. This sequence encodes CASSRAGADTQYF.